This TCR beta chain emerged from a study of cytotoxic CD8 clonotypes in ibrutinib-treated CLL. Libraries were prepared by immunoSEQ multiplex PCR; TCRdb keeps only in-frame clonotypes and omits some of them. The sample yields some 130,000 clones, roughly 85% seen once. V shed 3 bases and J 5 bases; nucleotides not matched to a gene: 12. The CDR3 sequence is 16 residues long. CDR1 LNHDA and CDR2 SQIVND come from the germline V gene (reference sequence). The TCR beta libraries used about 2 micrograms of genomic DNA that came from cryopreserved PBMCs. The source was PBMCs, collected after 24 months of ibrutinib treatment. The clonotype was recovered from a human donor with chronic lymphocytic leukemia. V is TRBV19 and J is TRBJ2-7, with TRBD1 matching over 8 bases. CDR3 region: CASSMGQGARLNEQYF. CDR3 nucleotide sequence: TGTGCCAGTAGTATGGGGCAGGGGGCAAGGTTGAACGAGCAGTACTTC.